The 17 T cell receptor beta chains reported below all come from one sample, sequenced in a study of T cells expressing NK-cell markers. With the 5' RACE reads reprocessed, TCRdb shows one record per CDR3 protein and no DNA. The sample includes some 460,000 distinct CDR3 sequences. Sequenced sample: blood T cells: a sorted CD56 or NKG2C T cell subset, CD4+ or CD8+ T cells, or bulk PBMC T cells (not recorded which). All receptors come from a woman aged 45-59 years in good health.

CDR3 sequence reads: CASSPRTGIEGYTF. The V and J genes are TRBV3-1 and TRBJ1-2; TCRdb outputs TRBD1, but without DNA this stays unchecked. The CDR3 is made up of 14 amino acids. Germline-derived CDR1 and CDR2 are LGHDT and YNNKEL (reference sequence).

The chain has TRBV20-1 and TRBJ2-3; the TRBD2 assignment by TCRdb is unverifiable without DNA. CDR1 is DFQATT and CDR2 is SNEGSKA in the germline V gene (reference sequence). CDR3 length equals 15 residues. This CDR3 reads CSARPFSGRVDTQYF.

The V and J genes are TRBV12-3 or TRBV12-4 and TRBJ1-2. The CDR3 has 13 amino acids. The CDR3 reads CASSLAESYGYTF.

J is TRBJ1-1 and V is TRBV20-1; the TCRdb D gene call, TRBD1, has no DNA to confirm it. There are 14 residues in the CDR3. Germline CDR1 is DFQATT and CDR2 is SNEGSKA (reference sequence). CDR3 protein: CSARIAGGTTEAFF.

This chain's CDR3 is CASSRGRENEQFF. The chain has TRBV7-3 and TRBJ2-1; the TCRdb D gene call, TRBD2, has no DNA to confirm it. CDR3 length: 13 amino acids. Germline CDR1 is SGHTA and CDR2 is FQGTGA.

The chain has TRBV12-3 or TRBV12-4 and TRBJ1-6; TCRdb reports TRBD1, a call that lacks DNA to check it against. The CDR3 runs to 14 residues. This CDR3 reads CASRQAGDNSPLHF.

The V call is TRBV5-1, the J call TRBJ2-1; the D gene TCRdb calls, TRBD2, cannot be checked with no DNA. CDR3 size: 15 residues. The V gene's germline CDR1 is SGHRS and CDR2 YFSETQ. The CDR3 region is CASSLEGLANNEQFF.

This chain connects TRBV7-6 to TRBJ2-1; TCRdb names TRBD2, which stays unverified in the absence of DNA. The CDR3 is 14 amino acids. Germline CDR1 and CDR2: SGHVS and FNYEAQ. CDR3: CASSVFSGTNEQFF.

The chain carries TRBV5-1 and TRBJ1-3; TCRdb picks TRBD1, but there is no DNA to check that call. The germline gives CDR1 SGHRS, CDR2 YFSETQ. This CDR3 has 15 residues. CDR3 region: CASSQGVNSGNTIYF.

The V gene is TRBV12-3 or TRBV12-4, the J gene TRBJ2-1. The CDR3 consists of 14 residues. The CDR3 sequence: CASSFEWLNNEQFF.

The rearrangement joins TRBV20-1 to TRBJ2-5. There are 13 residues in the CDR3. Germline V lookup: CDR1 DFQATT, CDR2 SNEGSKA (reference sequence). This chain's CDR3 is CSAKGTFGETQYF.

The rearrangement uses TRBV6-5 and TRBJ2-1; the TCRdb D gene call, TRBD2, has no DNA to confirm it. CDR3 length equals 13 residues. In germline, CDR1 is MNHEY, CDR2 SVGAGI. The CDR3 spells CASSYWEDNEQFF.

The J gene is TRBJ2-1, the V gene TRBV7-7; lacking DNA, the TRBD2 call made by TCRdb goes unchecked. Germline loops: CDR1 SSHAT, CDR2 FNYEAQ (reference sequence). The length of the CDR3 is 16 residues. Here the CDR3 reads CASSLLHREGYNEQFF.

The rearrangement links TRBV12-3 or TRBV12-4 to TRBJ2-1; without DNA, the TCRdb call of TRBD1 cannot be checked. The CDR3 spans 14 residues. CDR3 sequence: CASSLGGDAGEQFF.

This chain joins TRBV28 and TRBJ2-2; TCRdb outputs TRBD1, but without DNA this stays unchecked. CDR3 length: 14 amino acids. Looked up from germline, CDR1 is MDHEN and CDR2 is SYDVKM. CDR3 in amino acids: CASSEDRVSGELFF.

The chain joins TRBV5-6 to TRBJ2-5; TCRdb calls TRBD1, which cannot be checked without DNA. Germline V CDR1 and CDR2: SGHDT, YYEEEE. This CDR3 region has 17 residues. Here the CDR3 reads CASRQGELIRPQETQYF.

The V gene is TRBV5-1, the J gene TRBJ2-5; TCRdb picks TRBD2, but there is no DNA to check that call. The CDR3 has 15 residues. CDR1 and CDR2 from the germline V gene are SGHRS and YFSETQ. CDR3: CASRLSAGKQETQYF.